The clone carrying this T cell receptor (beta chain) was seen repeatedly, ten times or more. Its antigen is undetermined. This sample stems from a study of T cells in Graves' hyperthyroidism and ophthalmopathy. This CDR3 comprises 16 residues. Trimming removed 6 bases at V and 0 bases at J, with 15 bases between. The V gene's germline CDR1 is MNHNS and CDR2 SASEGT. Study-wide results and limits: Most thyroid clonotypes expanded above 0.001 appeared in blood too.

The CDR3 regions of TCR beta were amplified from RNA transcripts. Primed by the HTBI set, a first-round RT-PCR was run on the TCR CDR3. In TCRdb, the multiplex PCR reads were re-called with MiXCR into one record per CDR3 protein. The sample carries 460,000 or so distinct CDR3 sequences, approximately 15% recorded once. Subjects aged 18 to 65 presented with newly diagnosed hyperthyroidism of less than 2 months' duration. This chain links TRBV6-1 with TRBJ1-5, with no clear D. The receptor was isolated from a woman younger than 30 with Graves' hyperthyroidism. Sequenced material: blood. The CDR3 reads CASSNLPRNSNQPQHF. The CDR3 DNA reads as TGTGCCAGCAGCAACCTACCGCGGAATAGCAATCAGCCCCAGCATTTT.